The 17 T cell receptor beta chains below all came from one sample that was sequenced in a study of PD-L1 blockade in urothelial cancer (dated by TCRdb to 2017 to 2019). Library construction relied on the immunoSEQ multiplex PCR assay. TCRdb's version of the immuneACCESS table is confined to in-frame rearrangements and falls short of the full clone set. An unresolved V gene accounts for under half of the shortfall where checked; the remainder is of unknown origin. In this sample the table shows 85,000 to 130,000 clones, approximately 91% of which occur a single time. Of the sample, under 0.95% is held by the ten largest clones. The sequencing used PBMCs, collected around atezolizumab (anti-PD-L1) treatment. The source is a woman aged 80 or older with urothelial cancer.

This chain uses TRBV6-1 with TRBJ2-6; 9 bases align to TRBD1. This CDR3 spans 15 amino acids. Germline V gives CDR1 MNHNS, CDR2 SASEGT. Trimming took 7 bases from V and 4 from J; bases not matched to a gene: 5. CDR3 residues: CASTQGALGANVLTF. CDR3 bases: TGTGCCAGCACACAGGGGGCCTTGGGGGCCAACGTCCTGACTTTC.

The chain is built from TRBV7-7 and TRBJ2-2; no clear D gene. This CDR3 has 15 residues. CDR1 is SSHAT and CDR2 is FNYEAQ in the germline V gene (reference sequence). V gave up 5 bases and J gave up 4 bases, with 14 bases separating them. The CDR3 is CASSPDTAVTGELFF. CDR3 nucleotide sequence: TGTGCCAGCAGCCCTGATACCGCAGTCACCGGGGAGCTGTTTTTT.

The chain recombines TRBV10-2 with TRBJ2-3; D remains ambiguous. The CDR3 covers 12 residues. V gave up 9 bases and J gave up 6 bases, with 13 bases separating them. Germline assignment: CDR1 WSHSY and CDR2 SAAADI. The CDR3: CARMFAEDTQYF. In DNA form, the CDR3 reads TGCGCCAGAATGTTCGCTGAGGATACGCAGTATTTT.

The J gene is TRBJ1-4, the V gene TRBV6-4; D may be TRBD1 (6 bases). The germline V gene encodes CDR1 MRHNA and CDR2 SNTAGT. The CDR3 is 14 residues long. V lost 2 bases, J lost 8 bases, and 12 bases lay in between. This CDR3 reads CASSDTRGGEKLFF. For the CDR3, the DNA is TGTGCCAGCAGTGACACCAGGGGTGGGGAAAAACTGTTTTTT.

The V call is TRBV18, the J call TRBJ2-7; TRBD1 aligns across 8 bases. With V trimmed by 6 bases and J by 2 bases, 9 bases remained unmatched. CDR1 and CDR2 from the germline V gene are KGHSH and LQKENI. The CDR3 extends over 15 amino acids. CDR3 in amino acids: CASSLGQGGPYEQYF. Here the CDR3 DNA reads TGTGCCAGCTCCCTAGGACAGGGCGGCCCCTACGAGCAGTACTTC.

The CDR3 spells CASSLRTSGSSYEQYF. The CDR3, as DNA: TGTGCCAGCAGCCTTAGGACTAGCGGGAGCTCCTACGAGCAGTACTTC. The chain carries TRBV4-2 and TRBJ2-7; 13 nucleotides align to TRBD2. This CDR3 has 16 residues. CDR1 and CDR2 (germline): LGHNA, YNFKEQ. V was clipped by 4 bases and J by 0 bases; unmatched bases: 3.

The chain combines TRBV7-2 with TRBJ2-7, with a weak D call TRBD1 (5 bases). Trimming took off 7 bases at V and 4 bases at J, with 17 bases between the two ends. The CDR3 runs 14 residues. CDR1 SGHTA and CDR2 FQGNSA come from the germline V gene. Here the CDR3 DNA reads TGTGCCAGCACCTCCTGGGGCACCAAGTACGAGCAGTACTTC. This translates into CASTSWGTKYEQYF.

The gene calls are TRBV5-4 and TRBJ2-7; 10 nucleotides agree with TRBD2. CDR3 size: 15 residues. Losses at the gene ends were 4 bases for V and 0 bases for J; bases not matched to a gene: 4. In germline, CDR1 is SGHNT, CDR2 YYREEE (reference sequence). CDR3 residues: CASSPGTSDSYEQYF. CDR3 DNA sequence: TGTGCCAGCAGCCCAGGGACTAGCGACTCCTACGAGCAGTACTTC.

This clone was recorded only once. The chain uses TRBV5-4 and TRBJ1-1; D gene ambiguous. The ends were cut back, 2 bases at V and 3 bases at J, with 11 bases in the middle. In germline, CDR1 is SGHNT, CDR2 YYREEE (reference sequence). This CDR3 region has 14 residues. The CDR3 nucleotides read TGTGCCAGCAGCTTTGGCCGATCCGACACTGAAGCTTTCTTT. Amino acids: CASSFGRSDTEAFF.

The genes are TRBV27 and TRBJ2-1; perhaps TRBD2 as D (6 bases). The V end lost 7 bases, the J end lost 5 bases, and 15 bases lay between the germline ends. The CDR3 is 14 residues long. Germline V gene sequence: CDR1 MNHEY, CDR2 SMNVEV (reference sequence). The CDR3 DNA sequence: TGTGCCAGCACCCTAGCGTACCCCCACAATGAGCAGTTCTTC. This codes for CASTLAYPHNEQFF.

This chain links TRBV13 with TRBJ2-7; TRBD2 agrees at 9 bases. CDR3 size: 15 residues. The germline V gene has CDR1 PRHDT and CDR2 FYEKMQ (reference sequence). Trimming cost V 5 bases and J 4 bases; bases outside gene matches: 9. The DNA for the CDR3 is TGTGCCAGCAGCCTCCTGGGGAGCGGGAGGTACGAGCAGTACTTC. The encoded protein is CASSLLGSGRYEQYF.

The chain combines TRBV7-3 with TRBJ2-7; D may be TRBD2 (6 bases). The CDR3 consists of 14 residues. The germline V and J ends were trimmed by 2 bases and 4 bases, with 12 bases remaining between them. The V gene's germline CDR1 is SGHTA and CDR2 FQGTGA. The CDR3 loop is CASSLGPGTYEQYF. The CDR3 DNA sequence: TGTGCCAGCAGCTTAGGTCCGGGGACTTACGAGCAGTACTTC.

The genes are TRBV9 and TRBJ2-1, with a weak D call TRBD2 (5 bases). V lost 3 bases to trimming and J lost 3 bases, with 13 bases between them. CDR1 SGDLS and CDR2 YYNGEE come from the germline V gene. CDR3 length: 15 amino acids. CDR3 nucleotide sequence: TGTGCCAGCAGCGGTAGTTCGGGGAGCTACAATGAGCAGTTCTTC. Translating gives CASSGSSGSYNEQFF.

The V call is TRBV11-2, the J call TRBJ1-1, with D maybe TRBD1 (5 bases). The V gene lost 3 bases and the J gene lost 6 bases, with 8 bases spanning the gap. Germline loops: CDR1 SGHAT, CDR2 FQNNGV. The CDR3 runs 12 residues. CDR3 DNA: TGTGCCAGCAGCTTGACAGAACCTGAAGCTTTCTTT. The encoded protein is CASSLTEPEAFF.

The rearrangement joins TRBV6-1 to TRBJ2-1; 7 bases are shared with TRBD2. Losses at the gene ends were 7 bases for V and 6 bases for J; bases not matched to a gene: 12. Germline V gene lookup returns CDR1 MNHNS and CDR2 SASEGT. CDR3 size: 15 residues. The CDR3 spells CASNLASGVSNEQFF. The DNA for the CDR3 is TGTGCCAGCAACCTTGCTAGCGGTGTCAGCAATGAGCAGTTCTTC.

V gene TRBV7-8 combines with J gene TRBJ2-1, with TRBD1 as a possible D gene (6 bases). Germline CDR1 is SGHVS and CDR2 is FQNEAQ. Trimming shortened V by 1 base and J by 5 bases, and 9 bases separated the two germline ends. This CDR3 spans 14 amino acids. In DNA, the CDR3 is TGTGCCAGCAGCTTAGGGACAGCTAACAATGAGCAGTTCTTC. Its translation: CASSLGTANNEQFF. The full variable domain, rest sourced from reference TRBV7-8 and TRBJ2-1, is GAGVSQSPRYKVAKRGQDVALRCDPISGHVSLFWYQQALGQGPEFLTYFQNEAQLDKSGLPSDRFFAERPEGSVSTLKIQRTQQEDSAVYLCASSLGTANNEQFFGPGTRLTVL.

This chain links TRBV5-6 with TRBJ1-5; possible D gene TRBD1, 6 bases. The CDR3 totals 13 residues. Germline V lookup: CDR1 SGHDT, CDR2 YYEEEE. Deletions cut 4 bases from V and 5 bases from J, with 10 bases between. The CDR3 nucleotides read TGTGCCAGCAGCCCAGGGGTGGATCAGCCCCAGCATTTT. Its protein product is CASSPGVDQPQHF.